These T cell receptor beta chains were read from a single sample in a study of T cell repertoires in cytomegalovirus infection. MiXCR, run by TCRdb on the reads, gives a single entry per CDR3 protein. The table records 500,000 to 600,000 distinct CDR3 sequences, about 15% of them present only once. Sample: CD8+ T cells from PBMCs. Every receptor here comes from a human donor in good health (CMV status not recorded). Some clones in this sample may be carry-over from other donors' samples. The CDR3 runs from the conserved cysteine through the conserved F or W. The order of the fields is D gene, clone size, V gene, J gene, CDR3 protein, CDR3 DNA. A D gene is named only where the DNA matches it firmly. Clone size appears in some rows only: once, few, many, or a class for an expanded clone.

NA	many	TRBV28	TRBJ2-2	CASSALGAGELFF	TGTGCCAGCAGCGCCCTTGGGGCCGGGGAGCTGTTTTTT
NA	NA	TRBV10-2	TRBJ1-2	CASSESAAYGYTF	TGCGCCAGCAGTGAATCGGCCGCCTATGGCTACACCTTC
NA	many	TRBV28	TRBJ2-1	CASSSGASRRRDEQFF	TGTGCCAGCAGCTCTGGTGCTAGCCGACGAAGGGATGAGCAGTTCTTC
NA	many	TRBV2	TRBJ1-5	CASRGRGSNQPQHF	TGTGCCAGCAGGGGCAGGGGTAGCAATCAGCCCCAGCATTTT
NA	many	TRBV7-8	TRBJ1-1	CASSLAVRASAYPAFF	TGTGCCAGCAGCTTAGCGGTAAGGGCGTCGGCTTATCCAGCTTTCTTT
NA	many	TRBV19	TRBJ2-3	CASSIRSSRGTDTQYF	TGTGCCAGTAGTATCCGGTCCTCGCGGGGCACAGATACGCAGTATTTT
NA	few	TRBV24-1	TRBJ1-5	CATSDSGGGQPQHF	TGTGCCACCAGTGATTCTGGAGGGGGACAGCCCCAGCATTTT
TRBD2	NA	TRBV5-1	TRBJ2-3	CASSTWGGSRTDTQYF	TGCGCCAGCAGCACTTGGGGCGGGAGCCGCACAGATACGCAGTATTTT
NA	NA	TRBV28	TRBJ1-1	CASSFKPQGNTEAFF	TGTGCCAGCAGTTTTAAGCCCCAGGGCAACACTGAAGCTTTCTTT
NA	many	TRBV7-9	TRBJ2-3	CASSPSGAYSSTDTQYF	TGTGCCAGCAGCCCTTCCGGGGCCTACAGTAGCACAGATACGCAGTATTTT
NA	NA	TRBV29-1	TRBJ2-7	CSVEDEGGDEQYF	TGCAGCGTTGAAGATGAGGGGGGCGACGAGCAGTACTTC
NA	many	TRBV28	TRBJ2-4	CASKDTQNIQYF	TGTGCCAGCAAAGACACACAAAACATTCAGTACTTC
NA	once	TRBV10-1	TRBJ2-3	CASSNRTTDTQYF	TGCGCCAGCAGTAACCGGACCACAGATACGCAGTATTTT
NA	NA	TRBV13	TRBJ1-2	CASSSQHPSASVGGYYGYTF	TGTGCCAGCAGCTCCCAGCACCCTTCGGCAAGCGTCGGGGGCTACTATGGCTACACCTTC
NA	NA	TRBV12-3/TRBV12-4	TRBJ2-7	CASSLKGHGVGEQYF	TGTGCCAGCAGTTTAAAGGGACATGGGGTGGGGGAGCAGTACTTC
TRBD1	many	TRBV27	TRBJ2-7	CASSLSRGTGRYEQYF	TGTGCCAGCAGTTTATCGAGAGGGACAGGGAGATACGAGCAGTACTTC